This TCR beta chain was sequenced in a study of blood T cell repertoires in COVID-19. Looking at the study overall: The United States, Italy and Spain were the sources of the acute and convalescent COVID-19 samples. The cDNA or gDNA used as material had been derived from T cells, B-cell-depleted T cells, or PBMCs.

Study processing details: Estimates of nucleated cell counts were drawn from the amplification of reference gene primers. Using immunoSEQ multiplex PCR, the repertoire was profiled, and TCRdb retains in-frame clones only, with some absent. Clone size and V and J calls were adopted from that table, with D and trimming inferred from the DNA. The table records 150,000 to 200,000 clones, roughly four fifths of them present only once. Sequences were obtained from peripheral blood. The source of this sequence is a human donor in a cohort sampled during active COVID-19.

CDR3 region: CSAELGGKQFF. As DNA, the CDR3 is TGCAGTGCTGAACTGGGGGGGAAGCAGTTCTTC. The rearrangement uses TRBV20-1 and TRBJ2-1; 7 bases are a match to TRBD2. V shed 5 bases, J shed 11 bases, and the junction held 6 bases outside the gene matches. Germline values: CDR1 DFQATT, CDR2 SNEGSKA (reference sequence). This CDR3 region has 11 residues.